Listed below are T cell receptor beta chains from one sample, sequenced in a study of regulatory T cells in long-lasting Graves disease. In TCRdb, the multiplex PCR reads were re-called with MiXCR into one record per CDR3 protein. Among hundreds of thousands of distinct CDR3 sequences listed, approximately 23% were seen once. The sample was peripheral blood mononuclear cells (PBMCs), taken when the disease was refractory, from a patient treated with antithyroid drugs. These receptors were taken from a female donor with Graves disease. CDR3s include the opening cysteine and the closing phenylalanine or tryptophan. A D gene is named only where the DNA matches it firmly. Size is omitted from some rows. Given values are once, few, many or a class for expanded clones.

d_gene	j_gene	v_gene	abundance	CDR3nt	CDR3aa
TRBD1	TRBJ2-5	TRBV3-1	-	TGTGCCAGCAGCCAACCGGGACAGGGTATGAGTGAGACCCAGTACTTC	CASSQPGQGMSETQYF
-	TRBJ2-2	TRBV5-1	few	TGCGCCAGCAGCTGGACAACGGGACAGAACACCGGGGAGCTGTTTTTT	CASSWTTGQNTGELFF
-	TRBJ1-5	TRBV7-2	-	TGTGCCAGCAGCTTAATGCAGGGAGGCAATCAGCTCCAGCATTTT	CASSLMQGGNQLQHF
-	TRBJ1-2	TRBV20-1	few	TGCAGTGCTAGACCTGAGGGCAGAGACTATGGCTACACCTTC	CSARPEGRDYGYTF
-	TRBJ2-7	TRBV28	many	TGTGCCAGCAGCGGAATTGGCCGGACAGTCCGGTACTTC	CASSGIGRTVRYF
TRBD1	TRBJ2-7	TRBV28	many	TGTGCCAGCAGCTTCCCCCCGACAGGGGAATCCTACGAGCAGTACTTC	CASSFPPTGESYEQYF
-	TRBJ1-1	TRBV6-1	-	TGTGCCAGCAGGCACACGGGGGCAGCTCCCATGAACACTGAAGCTTTCTTT	CASRHTGAAPMNTEAFF
-	TRBJ1-4	TRBV29-1	many	TGCAGCGTTTTCCAGGCCGACGGTAATGAAAAACTGTTTTTT	CSVFQADGNEKLFF
TRBD2	TRBJ2-7	TRBV20-1	-	TGCAGTGTCACCCCCATCCTAGCGGGGGGAACCTACGAGCAGTACTTC	CSVTPILAGGTYEQYF
-	TRBJ1-1	TRBV5-1	few	TGCGCCAGCAGTAAGCAGGAGAACACTGAAGCTTTCTTT	CASSKQENTEAFF
-	TRBJ1-6	TRBV15	-	TGTGCCACCAGCAGAGAGAGACAGGTCTATAATTCACCCCTCCACTTT	CATSRERQVYNSPLHF
TRBD2	TRBJ2-2	TRBV6-5	many	TGTGCCAGCAGTTACTCTTCGGGGCTAGCGGGATTAAACACCGGGGAGCTGTTTTTT	CASSYSSGLAGLNTGELFF
-	TRBJ1-2	TRBV27	many	TGTGCCAGCGCAGGGGATTATGGCTACACCTTC	CASAGDYGYTF
TRBD2	TRBJ2-7	TRBV9	-	TGTGCCAGCAGCAGAGGGACTAGGTCGGACGAGCAGTACTTC	CASSRGTRSDEQYF
TRBD1	TRBJ2-1	TRBV24-1	-	TGTGCCACCGAAGTGGACAGGGGGCTCTACAATGAGCAGTTCTTC	CATEVDRGLYNEQFF
-	TRBJ1-1	TRBV6-5	few	TGTGCCAGCAGTTACCCTAACAGGGACCCCAGGCATGCTTTCTTT	CASSYPNRDPRHAFF
-	TRBJ1-5	TRBV10-3	few	TGTGCCATCAGTGAGAAATTCCAGGGAGGCAATCAGCCCCAGCATTTT	CAISEKFQGGNQPQHF
TRBD1	TRBJ2-5	TRBV3-1	many	TGTGCCAGCAGCCAAACAGGGGGCGATGAGACCCAGTACTTC	CASSQTGGDETQYF
-	TRBJ1-2	TRBV2	many	TGTGCCAGGGTTGGAGCTAACTATGGCTACACCTTC	CARVGANYGYTF
-	TRBJ2-1	TRBV2	-	TGTGCCAGCAGTGTGACTGGGTCCTACAATGAGCAGTTCTTC	CASSVTGSYNEQFF
-	TRBJ1-1	TRBV19	-	TGTGCCAGTAGTAAAGAACAGGGTACCCCTGAAGCTTTCTTT	CASSKEQGTPEAFF
-	TRBJ1-5	TRBV3-1	-	TGTGCCAGCAGCCAAGGTGTCCGAAAGCCCCAGCATTTT	CASSQGVRKPQHF
-	TRBJ2-6	TRBV12-3/TRBV12-4	many	TGTGCCAGCAGTCCTGTAGCAGGTCCTCCTGGGGCCAACGTCCTGACTTTC	CASSPVAGPPGANVLTF
-	TRBJ1-5	TRBV28	-	TGTGCCGGCAGAGACGGCAATCAGCCCCAGCATTTT	CAGRDGNQPQHF
-	TRBJ1-2	TRBV2	many	TGTGCCAGCAGGACACCAAACTATGGCTACACCTTC	CASRTPNYGYTF
-	TRBJ1-5	TRBV27	-	TGTGCCGGCAGTTTATCAAGAGGAGCTCAGCCCCAGCATTTT	CAGSLSRGAQPQHF
TRBD1	TRBJ1-5	TRBV12-3/TRBV12-4	many	TGTGCCAGCAGAAACAGGGGAGGTCGCCAGCCCCAGCATTTT	CASRNRGGRQPQHF
TRBD1	TRBJ1-6	TRBV7-2	-	TGTGCCAGCAGCTTCGGACAGGGGTACTCACCCCTCCACTTT	CASSFGQGYSPLHF
TRBD2	TRBJ2-3	TRBV2	few	TGTGCCAGCAGTGCCCTAGCGGATACAGATACGCAGTATTTT	CASSALADTDTQYF
-	TRBJ2-7	TRBV7-9	-	TGTGCCAGCAGCTCGCAGAATTACGAGCAGTACTTC	CASSSQNYEQYF
TRBD1	TRBJ2-7	TRBV19	-	TGTGCCAGTAGGACAGGGACAGGGGCCTACGAGCAGTACTTC	CASRTGTGAYEQYF
-	TRBJ1-6	TRBV7-9	few	TGTGCCAGCAGCTTAGGCGGGCAGTGGAGCTCCTATAATTCACCCCTCCACTTT	CASSLGGQWSSYNSPLHF
-	TRBJ1-2	TRBV11-2	many	TGTGCCAGCAGCTCCCCGAGGGCAAACTATGGCTACACCTTC	CASSSPRANYGYTF
-	TRBJ2-2	TRBV7-2	many	TGTGCCAGCAGCTTACTGCTAGCAGCCGGGGAGCTGTTTTTT	CASSLLLAAGELFF
-	TRBJ1-1	TRBV28	many	TGTGCCACCCTCCTCACGCGAGGGGGAGCTTTCTTT	CATLLTRGGAFF
-	TRBJ1-2	TRBV7-2	few	TGTGCCAGCAGCTTAACGGCCGGGAGGAGAGTCTTC	CASSLTAGRRVF
TRBD1	TRBJ2-1	TRBV27	-	TGTGCCAGCAACGGGGACAGCAATGAGCAGTTCTTC	CASNGDSNEQFF
TRBD1	TRBJ1-5	TRBV6-1	many	TGTGCCATCCCGGACAGGCACGATCAGCCCCAGCATTTT	CAIPDRHDQPQHF
TRBD2	TRBJ2-7	TRBV20-1	few	TGCAGTGCTAACTCGGTCTCGACTAGCGGCTCCTACGAGCAGTACTTC	CSANSVSTSGSYEQYF
TRBD2	TRBJ2-2	TRBV2	-	TGTGCCAGCAGTGAATCGGTGGGGGGGAAAACCGGGGAGCTGTTTTTT	CASSESVGGKTGELFF
TRBD2	TRBJ2-7	TRBV10-3	many	TGTGCCATCAGCTCCGGGACTAGCTTCTACGAGCAGTACTTC	CAISSGTSFYEQYF
TRBD1	TRBJ2-5	TRBV7-2	many	TGTGCCAGCAGCTTTCTAGGACAGGGAAAGACCCAGTACTTC	CASSFLGQGKTQYF
-	TRBJ1-6	TRBV7-2	many	TGTGCCAGCAGCTTAGTCTCAGGGGTCGCGGGTGGTTCACCCCTCCACTTT	CASSLVSGVAGGSPLHF
-	TRBJ1-2	TRBV5-1	-	TGCGCCAGCAGCTTGGGGACGGGAGCTAGCTATGGCTACACCTTC	CASSLGTGASYGYTF